These 18 T cell receptor beta chains share one sample of origin, sequenced in a study of pediatric ulcerative colitis (dated by TCRdb to between 2017 and 2020). Receptors were amplified or captured by the immunoSEQ multiplex PCR assay. TCRdb carries this immuneACCESS record with in-frame sequences only. Its versions omit some clonotypes, under half of them owing to an unresolved V gene in the studies checked, with the rest unexplained. Present in this sample are 59,000 or so clones, over 65% of which were seen just once. Roughly 5.2% of the sample belongs to the ten largest clones. What was sequenced was blood. These receptors all stem from a boy aged 5-17 years with moderate ulcerative colitis.

Comment on this clone: The junction differs from germline at one of its ends, possibly a read error. The V and J genes are TRBV11-1 and TRBJ2-7, with 7 bases lining up with TRBD2. This CDR3 has 15 residues. Germline V lookup: CDR1 SGHAT, CDR2 FQDESV (reference sequence). The CDR3 nucleotides are TGTGCCAGCAGCATAGCGAGCGGGACGACCTACGAGCAGTACTTC. Translation: CASSIASGTTYEQYF.

V and J are TRBV7-9 and TRBJ2-3; TRBD2 is a possible D gene (6 bases). V shed 4 bases and J shed 6 bases, with 11 bases lying between them. Germline loops: CDR1 SEHNR, CDR2 FQNEAQ (reference sequence). The CDR3 loop spans 13 amino acids. The CDR3 DNA reads as TGTGCCAGCAGCTCCTTTGGGGGGGATACGCAGTATTTT. Translated: CASSSFGGDTQYF.

V and J are TRBV29-1 and TRBJ2-2; D tentatively reads TRBD1 or TRBD2 (5 bases each). CDR1 SQVTM and CDR2 ANQGSEA come from the germline V gene. The CDR3 runs 15 residues. With 0 bases removed from V and 6 bases from J, the gap between germline ends came to 14 bases. The CDR3 protein is CSVEESGTVPGELFF. The CDR3 DNA reads as TGCAGCGTTGAAGAGTCCGGGACCGTCCCCGGGGAGCTGTTTTTT.

J is TRBJ2-5 and V is TRBV18, with TRBD2 identical over 7 bases. Germline lookup yields CDR1 KGHSH and CDR2 LQKENI. Germline trimming cut 3 bases from V and 5 bases from J; bases unmatched to any gene: 9. The CDR3 is 15 amino acids. CDR3 residues: CASSPSSRELETQYF. The CDR3 bases are TGTGCCAGCTCACCGTCCTCGCGGGAGTTGGAGACCCAGTACTTC. The full variable domain, completed using reference TRBV18 and TRBJ2-5, is NAGVMQNPRHLVRRRGQEARLRCSPMKGHSHVYWYRQLPEEGLKFMVYLQKENIIDESGMPKERFSAEFPKEGPSILRIQQVVRGDSAAYFCASSPSSRELETQYFGPGTRLLVL.

This chain joins TRBV2 and TRBJ2-7; D is undetermined. Germline CDR1 reads SNHLY; CDR2 reads FYNNEI. The V gene lost 7 bases and the J gene lost 7 bases, with 11 bases spanning the gap. The CDR3 is made up of 11 amino acids. CDR3: CASMAGWEQYF. The CDR3 DNA is TGTGCCAGCATGGCCGGGTGGGAGCAGTACTTC.

The rearrangement links TRBV7-3 to TRBJ2-5, with D tentatively TRBD1 (6 bases). The CDR3 is 14 residues long. V was shortened by 5 bases and J by 4 bases, with 14 bases between the two germline ends. Germline loops: CDR1 SGHTA, CDR2 FQGTGA. DNA for the CDR3: TGTGCCAGCAGCCCCGTGACAGGTGTAGAGACCCAGTACTTC. Translating it yields CASSPVTGVETQYF.

This clone has a handful of counts. J is TRBJ2-7 and V is TRBV5-1; 12 positions match TRBD2. J gave up 7 bases and V 4 bases, and 9 bases lay outside the gene matches. CDR1 is SGHRS and CDR2 is YFSETQ in the germline V gene. This CDR3 is 15 amino acids long. The CDR3, as DNA: TGCGCCAGCAGCCCCGGACTAGCGGGGCCAGTGGAGCAGTACTTC. As protein: CASSPGLAGPVEQYF.

This clone has only one observation. V and J are TRBV4-2 and TRBJ2-7, with D perhaps matching TRBD1 (6 bases). V lost 3 bases and J lost 1, with 16 bases in between. The V gene's germline CDR1 is LGHNA and CDR2 YNFKEQ. The length of the CDR3 is 16 residues. The CDR3 nucleotides are TGTGCCAGCAGCCACAACAGGGTAGCCTTTTCCTACGAGCAGTACTTC. Its translation: CASSHNRVAFSYEQYF.

V usage is TRBV29-1 and J usage is TRBJ1-2; D is ambiguous. The CDR3 totals 14 residues. V was trimmed by 3 bases and J by 4 bases, leaving 15 bases between them. Looked up from germline, CDR1 is SQVTM and CDR2 is ANQGSEA. The CDR3 here is CSVDTGKRSYGYTF. CDR3 DNA sequence: TGCAGCGTTGATACGGGGAAGCGCAGCTATGGCTACACCTTC.

The gene calls are TRBV27 and TRBJ1-2; D possibly corresponds to TRBD1 (5 bases). Trimming shortened V by 2 bases and J by 2 bases, and 12 bases separated the two germline ends. Germline V gives CDR1 MNHEY, CDR2 SMNVEV (reference sequence). The CDR3 is 15 amino acids. The CDR3 DNA sequence: TGTGCCAGCAGTTTACAAGCAACAGGAAACTATGGCTACACCTTC. Protein product: CASSLQATGNYGYTF.

The chain employs TRBV5-1 and TRBJ1-1, with D perhaps TRBD1 (5 bases). V was clipped by 2 bases and J by 3 bases, with 11 bases between them. This CDR3 spans 14 amino acids. Germline loops: CDR1 SGHRS, CDR2 YFSETQ. CDR3 residues: CASSFNGGDTEAFF. The CDR3 nucleotides are TGCGCCAGCAGCTTTAATGGAGGGGACACTGAAGCTTTCTTT.

This clone has only a few counts. The chain uses TRBV4-1 and TRBJ2-2; TRBD1 or TRBD2 may be the D gene (6 bases each). In germline, CDR1 is MGHRA, CDR2 YSYEKL. V was pared by 6 bases and J by 1 base, with 15 bases between. The CDR3 is 16 amino acids. The CDR3, as DNA: TGCGCCAGCAGACGAGGGGGACTTATGAACACCGGGGAGCTGTTTTTT. Its protein is CASRRGGLMNTGELFF.

The rearrangement links TRBV19 to TRBJ1-3; unclear D gene. The CDR3 has 17 residues. The V gene lost 2 bases and the J gene lost 0 bases, with 14 bases spanning the gap. Germline assignment: CDR1 LNHDA and CDR2 SQIVND (reference sequence). The CDR3 DNA sequence: TGTGCCAGTAGTATACTGTCAGGAAAGAGCTCTGGAAACACCATATATTTT. It codes for CASSILSGKSSGNTIYF.

This chain joins TRBV11-2 and TRBJ2-7, with D perhaps matching TRBD2 (5 bases). The V gene's germline CDR1 is SGHAT and CDR2 FQNNGV. Trimming pared 3 bases from V and 4 bases from J, leaving 7 bases between. CDR3 length: 12 residues. CDR3 DNA: TGTGCCAGCAGCTTCGGGATTTACGAGCAGTACTTC. This codes for CASSFGIYEQYF. The full variable domain, its missing parts supplied by reference TRBV11-2 and TRBJ2-7, is EAGVAQSPRYKIIEKRQSVAFWCNPISGHATLYWYQQILGQGPKLLIQFQNNGVVDDSQLPKDRFSAERLKGVDSTLKIQPAKLEDSAVYLCASSFGIYEQYFGPGTRLTVT.

V and J are TRBV5-1 and TRBJ2-1; D gene uncertain. V lost 0 bases and J lost 7, with 8 bases in between. Germline values: CDR1 SGHRS, CDR2 YFSETQ. The CDR3 extends over 13 amino acids. The CDR3 spells CASSLVVENEQFF. The CDR3 DNA reads TGCGCCAGCAGCTTGGTCGTGGAAAATGAGCAGTTCTTC. Full variable domain (remainder filled in from reference TRBV5-1 and TRBJ2-1): KAGVTQTPRYLIKTRGQQVTLSCSPISGHRSVSWYQQTPGQGLQFLFEYFSETQRNKGNFPGRFSGRQFSNSRSEMNVSTLELGDSALYLCASSLVVENEQFFGPGTRLTVL.

The chain uses TRBV27 and TRBJ2-1, with D perhaps being TRBD1 or TRBD2 (5 bases each). Per germline, CDR1 MNHEY and CDR2 SMNVEV (reference sequence). V lost 4 bases and J 7 bases, leaving 17 bases between the germline ends. The CDR3 is made up of 15 amino acids. The chain's CDR3 is CASSSPGLPRNEQFF. The CDR3 bases are TGTGCCAGCAGTTCCCCGGGGCTACCCCGGAATGAGCAGTTCTTC.

This rearrangement joins TRBV11-2 to TRBJ2-5; 7 nucleotides match TRBD2. The germline V gene has CDR1 SGHAT and CDR2 FQNNGV. This CDR3 comprises 15 residues. V was pared by 1 base and J by 2 bases, with 4 bases of the junction left unmatched. The CDR3 DNA follows: TGTGCCAGCAGCTTAGGGCTAGCGGCTCAAGAGACCCAGTACTTC. Its translation is CASSLGLAAQETQYF.

This clone has a handful of counts. The chain links TRBV10-1 to TRBJ2-2; D is undetermined. Germline V gene sequence: CDR1 WNHNN, CDR2 SYGVQD (reference sequence). The CDR3 runs 13 residues. The V end was cut by 5 bases, the J end by 4 bases, with 8 bases between. In nucleotides, the CDR3 is TGCGCCAGCAGTCTTGACACCACCGGGGAGCTGTTTTTT. Its protein is CASSLDTTGELFF.